This T cell receptor (beta chain) originates from a study of vaccination and CD4 T cells after COVID-19. Study in general: The makeup of the convalescents was six males and four females, two of them Hispanic. From HCoV-229E, HCoV-OC43, HCoV-NL63 and SARS-CoV-2, overlapping spike peptides were used to stimulate the cells.

Sequence data for DNA of cultured CD4+ T cells were generated by the Oncomine TCR Beta short-read assay. MiXCR, applied by TCRdb to the PCR reads, yields one record per CDR3 protein. The sample consists of approximately 15,000 distinct CDR3 sequences, roughly 62% of them appearing once. A remark on this clonotype: Antigen specificity is unknown.

As for treatment: approximately nine-day PBMC culture with coronavirus spike peptide pools or control peptides (ViraFEST assay). ViraFEST used peptide pools to expand antigen-specific T cells and subsequently sequenced their TCRs. Both day 3 and day 7 involved replacing half of the medium with fresh IL-2 medium. Germline CDR1 is SEHNR and CDR2 is FQNEAQ (reference sequence). Trimming took off 9 bases at V and 4 bases at J, with 7 bases between the two ends. This CDR3 is 11 amino acids long. The sample was CD4+ T cells from blood, cultured in vitro. The clonotype comes from a human donor who had recovered from COVID-19. This chain joins TRBV7-9 and TRBJ2-1, with D hard to call. As DNA, the CDR3 is TGTGCCAGTGCCTCTTACAATGAGCAGTTCTTC. Residues: CASASYNEQFF.